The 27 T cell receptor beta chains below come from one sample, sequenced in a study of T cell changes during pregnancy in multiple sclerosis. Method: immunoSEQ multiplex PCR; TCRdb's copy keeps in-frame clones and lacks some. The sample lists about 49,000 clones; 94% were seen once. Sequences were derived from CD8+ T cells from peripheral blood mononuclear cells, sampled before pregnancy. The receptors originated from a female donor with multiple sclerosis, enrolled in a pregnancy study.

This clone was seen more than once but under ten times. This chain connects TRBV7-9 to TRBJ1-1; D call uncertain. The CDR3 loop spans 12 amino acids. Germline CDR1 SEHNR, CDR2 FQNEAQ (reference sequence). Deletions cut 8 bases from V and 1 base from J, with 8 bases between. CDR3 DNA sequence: TGTGCCAGCGAGGGAGAGAACACTGAAGCTTTCTTT. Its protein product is CASEGENTEAFF.

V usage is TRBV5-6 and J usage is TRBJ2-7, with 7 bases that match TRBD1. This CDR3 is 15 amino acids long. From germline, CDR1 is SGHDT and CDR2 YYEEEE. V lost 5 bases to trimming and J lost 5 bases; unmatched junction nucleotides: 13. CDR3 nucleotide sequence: TGTGCCAGCAGTTTATCACGGGACAGCCTCAACGAGCAGTACTTC. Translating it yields CASSLSRDSLNEQYF.

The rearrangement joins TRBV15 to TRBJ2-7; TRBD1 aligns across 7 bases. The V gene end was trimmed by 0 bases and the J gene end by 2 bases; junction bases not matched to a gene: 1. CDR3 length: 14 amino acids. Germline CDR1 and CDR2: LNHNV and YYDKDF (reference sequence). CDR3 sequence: CATSRETGAYEQYF. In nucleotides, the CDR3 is TGTGCCACCAGCAGAGAAACAGGGGCCTACGAGCAGTACTTC.

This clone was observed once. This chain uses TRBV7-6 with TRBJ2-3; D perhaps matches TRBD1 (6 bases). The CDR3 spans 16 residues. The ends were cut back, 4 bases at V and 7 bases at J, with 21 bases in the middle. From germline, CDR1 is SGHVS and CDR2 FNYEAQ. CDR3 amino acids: CASSSRTGQGANTQYF. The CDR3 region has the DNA TGTGCCAGCAGCTCCCGTACAGGGCAGGGTGCGAATACGCAGTATTTT.

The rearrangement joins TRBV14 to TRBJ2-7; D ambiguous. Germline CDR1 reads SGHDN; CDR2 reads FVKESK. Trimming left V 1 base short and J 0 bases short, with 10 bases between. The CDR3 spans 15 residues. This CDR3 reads CASSQALYSSYEQYF. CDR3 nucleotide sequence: TGTGCCAGCAGCCAAGCCCTTTACAGCTCCTACGAGCAGTACTTC.

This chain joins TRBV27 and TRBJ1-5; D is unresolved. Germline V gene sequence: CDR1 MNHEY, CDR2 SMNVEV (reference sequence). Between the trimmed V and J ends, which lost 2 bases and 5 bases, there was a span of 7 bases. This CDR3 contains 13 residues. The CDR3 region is CASSLASHQPQHF. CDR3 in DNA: TGTGCCAGCAGTTTAGCGTCCCATCAGCCCCAGCATTTT.

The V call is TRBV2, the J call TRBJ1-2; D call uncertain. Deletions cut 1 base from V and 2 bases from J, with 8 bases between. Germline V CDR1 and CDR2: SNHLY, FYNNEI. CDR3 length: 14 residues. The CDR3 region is CASSEDGGNYGYTF. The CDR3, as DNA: TGTGCCAGCAGTGAAGATGGAGGGAACTATGGCTACACCTTC. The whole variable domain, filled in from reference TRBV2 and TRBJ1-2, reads EPEVTQTPSHQVTQMGQEVILRCVPISNHLYFYWYRQILGQKVEFLVSFYNNEISEKSEIFDDQFSVERPDGSNFTLKIRSTKLEDSAMYFCASSEDGGNYGYTFGSGTRLTVV.

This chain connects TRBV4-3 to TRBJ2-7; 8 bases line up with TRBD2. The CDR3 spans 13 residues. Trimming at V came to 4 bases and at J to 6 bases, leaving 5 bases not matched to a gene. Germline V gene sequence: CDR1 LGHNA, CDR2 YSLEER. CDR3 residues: CASSPLAGGEQYF. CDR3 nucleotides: TGCGCCAGCAGCCCTCTAGCGGGTGGCGAGCAGTACTTC.

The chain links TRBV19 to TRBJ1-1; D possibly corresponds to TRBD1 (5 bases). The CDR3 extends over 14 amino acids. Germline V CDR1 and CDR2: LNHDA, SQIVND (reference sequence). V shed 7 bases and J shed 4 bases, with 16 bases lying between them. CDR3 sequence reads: CASNSGGGSTEAFF. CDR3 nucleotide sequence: TGTGCCAGTAACTCCGGGGGGGGTAGCACTGAAGCTTTCTTT.

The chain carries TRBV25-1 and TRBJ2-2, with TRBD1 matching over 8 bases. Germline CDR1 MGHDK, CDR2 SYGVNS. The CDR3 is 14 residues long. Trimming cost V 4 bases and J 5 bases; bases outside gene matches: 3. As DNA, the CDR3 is TGTGCCAGCAGTGGGGGACAGGAAACCGGGGAGCTGTTTTTT. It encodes CASSGGQETGELFF. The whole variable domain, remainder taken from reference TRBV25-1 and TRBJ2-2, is EADIYQTPRYLVIGTGKKITLECSQTMGHDKMYWYQQDPGMELHLIHYSYGVNSTEKGDLSSESTVSRIRTEHFPLTLESARPSHTSQYLCASSGGQETGELFFGEGSRLTVL.

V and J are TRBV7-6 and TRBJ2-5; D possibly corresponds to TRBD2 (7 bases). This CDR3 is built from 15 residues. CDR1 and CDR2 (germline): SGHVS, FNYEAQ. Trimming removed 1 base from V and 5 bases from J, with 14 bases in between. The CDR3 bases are TGTGCCAGCAGCTTAGTCCCAGGGGAGGGGGAGACCCAGTACTTC. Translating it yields CASSLVPGEGETQYF.

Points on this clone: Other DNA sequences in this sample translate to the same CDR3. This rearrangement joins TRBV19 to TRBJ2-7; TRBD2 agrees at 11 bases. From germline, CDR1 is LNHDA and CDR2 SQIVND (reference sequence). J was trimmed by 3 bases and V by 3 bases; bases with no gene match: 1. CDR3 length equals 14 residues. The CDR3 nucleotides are TGTGCCAGTAGTATGGGACTAGCGGTCTACGAGCAGTACTTC. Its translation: CASSMGLAVYEQYF.

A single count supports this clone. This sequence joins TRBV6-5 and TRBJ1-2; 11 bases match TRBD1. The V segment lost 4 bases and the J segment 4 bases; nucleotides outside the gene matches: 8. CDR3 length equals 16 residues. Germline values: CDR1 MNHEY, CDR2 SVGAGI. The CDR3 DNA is TGTGCCAGCAGTTCGTTCTCGGGACAGGGGGTCTATGGCTACACCTTC. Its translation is CASSSFSGQGVYGYTF.

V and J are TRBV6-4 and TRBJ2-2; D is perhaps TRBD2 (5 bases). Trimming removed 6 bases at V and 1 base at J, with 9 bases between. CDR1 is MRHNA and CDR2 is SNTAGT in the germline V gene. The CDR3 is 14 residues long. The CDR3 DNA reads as TGTGCCAGCAGCGCCAGCGGGAACACCGGGGAGCTGTTTTTT. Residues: CASSASGNTGELFF.

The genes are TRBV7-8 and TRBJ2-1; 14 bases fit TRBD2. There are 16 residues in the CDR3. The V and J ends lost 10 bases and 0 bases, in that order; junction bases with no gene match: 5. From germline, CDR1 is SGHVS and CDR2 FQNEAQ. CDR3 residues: CATLGTSGGSYNEQFF. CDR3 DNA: TGTGCCACCCTCGGGACTAGCGGGGGCTCCTACAATGAGCAGTTCTTC.

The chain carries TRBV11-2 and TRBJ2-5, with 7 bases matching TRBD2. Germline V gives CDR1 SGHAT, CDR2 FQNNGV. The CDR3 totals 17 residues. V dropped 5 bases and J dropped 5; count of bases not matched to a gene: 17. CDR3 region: CASSRLRGRARGETQYF. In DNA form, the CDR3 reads TGTGCCAGCAGCCGCTTGCGTGGGAGGGCCCGAGGGGAGACCCAGTACTTC. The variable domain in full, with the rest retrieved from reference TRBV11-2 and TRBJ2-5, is EAGVAQSPRYKIIEKRQSVAFWCNPISGHATLYWYQQILGQGPKLLIQFQNNGVVDDSQLPKDRFSAERLKGVDSTLKIQPAKLEDSAVYLCASSRLRGRARGETQYFGPGTRLLVL.

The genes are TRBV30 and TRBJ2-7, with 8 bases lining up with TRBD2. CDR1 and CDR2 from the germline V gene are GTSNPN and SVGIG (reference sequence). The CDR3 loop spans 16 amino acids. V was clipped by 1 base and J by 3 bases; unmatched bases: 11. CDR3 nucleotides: TGTGCCTGGAGTGGAGCCGGGAGGGGGAGATTCTACGAGCAGTACTTC. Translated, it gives CAWSGAGRGRFYEQYF.

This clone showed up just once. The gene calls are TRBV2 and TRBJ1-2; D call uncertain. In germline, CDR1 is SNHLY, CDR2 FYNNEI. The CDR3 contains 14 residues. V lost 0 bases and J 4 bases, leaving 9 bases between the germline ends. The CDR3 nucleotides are TGTGCCAGCAGTGAAGCCCTGATAGCCTATGGCTACACCTTC. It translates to CASSEALIAYGYTF.

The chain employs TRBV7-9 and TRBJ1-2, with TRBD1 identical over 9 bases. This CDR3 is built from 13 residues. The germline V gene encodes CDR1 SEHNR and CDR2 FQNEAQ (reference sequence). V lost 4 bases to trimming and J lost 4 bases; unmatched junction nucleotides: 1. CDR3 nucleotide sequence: TGTGCCAGCAGCTCGGGACAGGGCTATGGCTACACCTTC. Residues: CASSSGQGYGYTF.

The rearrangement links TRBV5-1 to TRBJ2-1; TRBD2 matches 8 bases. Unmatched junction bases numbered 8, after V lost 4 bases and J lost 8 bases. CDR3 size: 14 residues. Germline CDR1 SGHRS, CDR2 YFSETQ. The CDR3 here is CASSPGTRVDEQFF. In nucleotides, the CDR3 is TGCGCCAGCAGCCCCGGGACTAGGGTCGATGAGCAGTTCTTC.

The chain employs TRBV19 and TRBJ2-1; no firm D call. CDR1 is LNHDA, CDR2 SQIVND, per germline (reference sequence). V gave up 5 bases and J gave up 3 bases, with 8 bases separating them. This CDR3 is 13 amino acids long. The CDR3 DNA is TGTGCCAGTAGTTCCGGAGTCTACAATGAGCAGTTCTTC. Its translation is CASSSGVYNEQFF.

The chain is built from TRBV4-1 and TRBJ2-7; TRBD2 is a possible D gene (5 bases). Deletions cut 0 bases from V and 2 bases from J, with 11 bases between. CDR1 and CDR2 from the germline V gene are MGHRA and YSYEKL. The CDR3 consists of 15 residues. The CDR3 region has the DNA TGCGCCAGCAGCCAAGATCCGACGGGAACCTACGAGCAGTACTTC. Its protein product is CASSQDPTGTYEQYF.

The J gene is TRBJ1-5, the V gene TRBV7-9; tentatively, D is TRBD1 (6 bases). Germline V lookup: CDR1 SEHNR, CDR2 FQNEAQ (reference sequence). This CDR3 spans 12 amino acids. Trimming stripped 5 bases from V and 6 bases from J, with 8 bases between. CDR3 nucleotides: TGTGCCAGCAGCGAGGGGGTTCAGCCCCAGCATTTT. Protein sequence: CASSEGVQPQHF.

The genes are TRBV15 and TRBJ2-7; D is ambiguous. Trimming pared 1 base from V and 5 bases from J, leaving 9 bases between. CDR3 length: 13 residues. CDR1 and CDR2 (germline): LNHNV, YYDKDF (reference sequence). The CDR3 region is CATSRVGQDEQYF. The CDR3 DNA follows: TGTGCCACCAGCAGAGTAGGTCAGGACGAGCAGTACTTC.

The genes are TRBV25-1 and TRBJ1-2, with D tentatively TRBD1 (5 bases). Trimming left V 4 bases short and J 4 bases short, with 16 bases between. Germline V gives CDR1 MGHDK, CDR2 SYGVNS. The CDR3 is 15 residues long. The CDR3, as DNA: TGTGCCAGCAGTGTTTCTTGGGGACTACTCTATGGCTACACCTTC. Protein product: CASSVSWGLLYGYTF.

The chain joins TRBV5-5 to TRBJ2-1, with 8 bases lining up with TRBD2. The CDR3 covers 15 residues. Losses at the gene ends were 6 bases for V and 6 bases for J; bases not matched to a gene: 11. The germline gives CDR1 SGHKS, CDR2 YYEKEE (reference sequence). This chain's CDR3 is CASNPETSAVNEQFF. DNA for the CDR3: TGTGCCAGCAACCCCGAGACTAGCGCGGTCAATGAGCAGTTCTTC.

CDR3 sequence (DNA): TGTGCCAGCAGCTTAGAGGGCGGACAGAGAGGGCTGAACACTGAAGCTTTCTTT. This codes for CASSLEGGQRGLNTEAFF. The rearrangement links TRBV7-9 to TRBJ1-1; D perhaps matches TRBD1 (6 bases). Trimming removed 1 base from V and 0 bases from J, with 18 bases in between. CDR3 size: 18 residues. CDR1 is SEHNR and CDR2 is FQNEAQ in the germline V gene (reference sequence).